The present entry profiles one T cell receptor beta chain with its context. These data are taken from a study of blood T cell repertoires in COVID-19. About the study: COVID-19 samples collected from the United States, Italy and Spain covered acute and convalescent phases. Sources were T cells, B-cell-depleted T cells, or PBMCs; the material itself was cDNA or gDNA.

In the original analysis: Reference gene primers were amplified, and this amplification served to estimate nucleated cell counts. Profiling relied on immunoSEQ multiplex PCR, and the TCRdb table lists in-frame clones only, not all of them. The V and J calls and clone size come from that table; D and trimming were worked out from the DNA. The repertoire includes about 370,000 clones, roughly 90% of them detected once, and about 6.5% sits in the top ten. Germline loops: CDR1 KGHDR, CDR2 SFDVKD. The CDR3 length is 15 residues. The trim removed 10 bases at V and 1 base at J, leaving 8 bases unmatched. The chain recombines TRBV24-1 with TRBJ2-5; 10 nucleotides agree with TRBD2. Specimen: peripheral blood. This clonotype originated in a young man with active or convalescent COVID-19. The CDR3: CATESSGGTQETQYF. Written as DNA, the CDR3 is TGTGCCACTGAGTCTAGCGGGGGAACCCAAGAGACCCAGTACTTC.